Shown below are 14 T cell receptor beta chains from a single sample sequenced in a study of circulating tumor DNA in untreated peripheral T-cell lymphoma (dated by TCRdb to about 2021). Library prep was done by the immunoSEQ multiplex PCR assay. What TCRdb holds here is the immuneACCESS table cut down to in-frame rearrangements. Part of the clones is not present; checked against another copy, under half of the missing clones reflect an unresolved V gene, and the others are unexplained. Here the sample has around 1,200 clones; about 80% occur a single time. The top ten constitute roughly 5% of the sample. Sequenced material: tumor tissue. Source of these receptors: a human donor with peripheral T-cell lymphoma.

The rearrangement links TRBV30 to TRBJ1-3; D gene unclear. This CDR3 has 13 residues. Looked up from germline, CDR1 is GTSNPN and CDR2 is SVGIG (reference sequence). Trimming left V 0 bases short and J 4 bases short, with 7 bases between. The chain's CDR3 is CAWSVLGGNTIYF. CDR3 in DNA: TGTGCCTGGAGTGTACTTGGGGGAAACACCATATATTTT.

The CDR3 DNA reads as TGTGCCTGGTACAGGGTTTGGACTGAAGCTTTCTTT. This translates into CAWYRVWTEAFF. This chain links TRBV30 with TRBJ1-1, with a possible D match to TRBD1 (6 bases). CDR1 is GTSNPN and CDR2 is SVGIG in the germline V gene (reference sequence). This CDR3 has 12 amino acids. The germline V and J ends were trimmed by 5 bases and 5 bases, with 12 bases remaining between them.

The rearrangement joins TRBV5-1 to TRBJ1-1, with TRBD1 identical over 9 bases. The CDR3 is 16 residues long. Germline V gene lookup returns CDR1 SGHRS and CDR2 YFSETQ. V shed 0 bases and J 0 bases; nucleotides not matched to a gene: 3. CDR3 protein: CASSLGGTGMNTEAFF. In DNA, the CDR3 is TGCGCCAGCAGCTTGGGTGGGACAGGGATGAACACTGAAGCTTTCTTT.

The chain employs TRBV7-5 and TRBJ1-1. TRBV7-5 is a documented pseudogene. The CDR3 runs 15 residues. The CDR3 bases are TGTGCCAGCAGCGTAGCCTTGGGACCCGAGGCTGAAGCTTTCTTT. Its translation: CASSVALGPEAEAFF.

The chain has TRBV18 and TRBJ2-7, with 11 bases aligning to TRBD1. This CDR3 contains 15 residues. Germline loops: CDR1 KGHSH, CDR2 LQKENI. J lost 1 base, V lost 2 bases, and 1 base had no gene match. CDR3 sequence reads: CASSPGTGGSYEQYF. The CDR3 DNA is TGTGCCAGCTCACCAGGGACAGGGGGGTCCTACGAGCAGTACTTC.

The chain uses TRBV12-5 and TRBJ2-1; D is possibly TRBD2 (7 bases). Germline CDR1 reads LGHNT; CDR2 reads FRNRAP. The CDR3 runs to 15 residues. CDR3 in amino acids: CATTEGGALRNEQFF. The DNA for the CDR3 is TGTGCCACCACTGAGGGGGGGGCCCTCAGAAATGAGCAGTTCTTC.

This clone was picked up a small number of times. The chain couples TRBV28 to TRBJ2-1; no reliable D call. The CDR3 totals 15 residues. V was shortened by 4 bases and J by 2 bases, with 12 bases between the two germline ends. Germline V gene lookup returns CDR1 MDHEN and CDR2 SYDVKM. The CDR3 protein is CASSSFTTTYNEQFF. The CDR3 nucleotides read TGTGCCAGCAGTTCGTTTACCACGACCTACAATGAGCAGTTCTTC.

The chain combines TRBV19 with TRBJ1-4, with D maybe TRBD1 (6 bases). Germline CDR1 reads LNHDA; CDR2 reads SQIVND (reference sequence). The CDR3 is 14 amino acids. Trimming took 7 bases from V and 5 from J, leaving 14 bases between them. CDR3 protein: CASIPQGVNEKLFF. In nucleotides, the CDR3 is TGTGCCAGTATCCCACAGGGAGTGAATGAAAAACTGTTTTTT.

This chain connects TRBV9 to TRBJ1-1; D gene unclear. Germline CDR1 is SGDLS and CDR2 is YYNGEE. CDR3 size: 16 residues. Trimming stripped 0 bases from V and 3 bases from J, with 15 bases between. For the CDR3, the DNA is TGTGCCAGCAGCGTAGGCGGCCGCCCCGGGGACACTGAAGCTTTCTTT. Translation gives CASSVGGRPGDTEAFF.

The chain couples TRBV28 to TRBJ2-7; perhaps TRBD1 as D (6 bases). The CDR3 is 12 residues long. V lost 10 bases to trimming and J lost 6 bases, with 16 bases between them. Germline loops: CDR1 MDHEN, CDR2 SYDVKM. CDR3: CATARGVGEQYF. The DNA for the CDR3 is TGTGCCACTGCCAGGGGAGTAGGCGAGCAGTACTTC.

The chain has TRBV28 and TRBJ1-4, with 7 bases lining up with TRBD1. This CDR3 is 14 amino acids long. V trimming: 6 bases; J trimming: 0 bases; junction bases outside the gene matches: 1. Germline V gene sequence: CDR1 MDHEN, CDR2 SYDVKM. CDR3 in amino acids: CASSQGATNEKLFF. The CDR3 DNA follows: TGTGCCAGCAGCCAGGGGGCAACTAATGAAAAACTGTTTTTT.

J is TRBJ1-1 and V is TRBV30, with D perhaps matching TRBD1 (6 bases). The CDR3 runs to 13 residues. V was clipped by 5 bases and J by 0 bases, with 10 bases between them. Germline CDR1 and CDR2: GTSNPN and SVGIG (reference sequence). Here the CDR3 reads CAWQGQLNTEAFF. DNA of the CDR3: TGTGCCTGGCAAGGACAGTTGAACACTGAAGCTTTCTTT.

This chain joins TRBV11-3 and TRBJ2-2, with TRBD1 identical over 11 bases. Germline assignment: CDR1 SGHNT and CDR2 YENEEA. There are 16 residues in the CDR3. V shed 4 bases and J 5 bases; nucleotides not matched to a gene: 6. Here the CDR3 reads CASSSKGTGGTGELFF. CDR3 nucleotides: TGTGCCAGCAGCTCGAAGGGGACAGGGGGGACCGGGGAGCTGTTTTTT.

The gene calls are TRBV12-5 and TRBJ2-7; 10 positions match TRBD1. Germline V gene data show CDR1 as LGHNT and CDR2 as FRNRAP. J lost 1 base, V lost 7 bases, and 7 bases had no gene match. The CDR3 is made up of 15 amino acids. CDR3 sequence (DNA): TGTGCTAGTGCCCTGCTGGGACAGGGGTCCTACGAGCAGTACTTC. It codes for CASALLGQGSYEQYF.